Listed below are T cell receptor beta chains from one sample, sequenced in a study of blood T cell repertoires in COVID-19. The assay was immunoSEQ multiplex PCR, and TCRdb's table has in-frame clones only and misses some. The table shows about 120,000 clones, with 75% to 90% occurring only once. The sample taken for sequencing was peripheral blood. The receptors originated from a man younger than 45 with acute or convalescent COVID-19. Each CDR3 is given with its conserved first and last residue. D genes are given only for firm matches.

>TRBJ2-4|TRBD2|TRBV3-1/TRBV3-2
CASSHPGGVSKNIQYF
>TRBJ2-5|NA|TRBV18
CASSPAWGEETQYF
>TRBJ2-4|NA|TRBV6-4
CASSDSSNYLGGNHKNIQYF
>TRBJ2-3|NA|TRBV11-2
CASSFGLYTDTQYF
>TRBJ2-3|TRBD2|TRBV6-4
CASSEEAGGRSDTQYF
>TRBJ2-1|TRBD1|TRBV4-1
CASSQVVSRGSFSDEQFF
>TRBJ1-2|TRBD1|TRBV29-1
CSAQTGGTEGYTF
>TRBJ2-5|TRBD2|TRBV7-3
CASSPLAAPGTQYF
>TRBJ2-1|NA|TRBV20-1
CSARRGNEQFF
>TRBJ1-2|NA|TRBV6-5
CASTSTGERGYTF
>TRBJ2-1|TRBD1|TRBV5-1
CASSLGDRDNEQFF
>TRBJ1-2|NA|TRBV7-9
CASSHRQSPNYGYTF
>TRBJ1-4|TRBD1|TRBV19
CASSPGQGGTNEKLFF
>TRBJ2-6|TRBD1|TRBV6-2/TRBV6-3
CASSYSNGTGVPGANVLTF
>TRBJ2-2|TRBD2|TRBV4-2
CASSPVPGRRAGELFF
>TRBJ2-1|TRBD2|TRBV4-1
CASSQSASGLYNEQFF
>TRBJ1-4|NA|TRBV11-2
CASSLAAGGEKLFF
>TRBJ2-7|NA|TRBV18
CASSPPSGVGQYF
>TRBJ2-1|TRBD2|TRBV5-5
CASSLAGGLAGFNEQFF
>TRBJ1-1|NA|TRBV7-9
CASNVGPNTEAFF
>TRBJ2-3|TRBD2|TRBV7-3
CASSPGTSGSPGTDTQYF
>TRBJ2-1|TRBD2|TRBV27
CASRPYSGRLYNEQFF
>TRBJ2-3|TRBD2|TRBV9
CASSPPASGGTDTQYF
>TRBJ1-1|TRBD1|TRBV9
CASSTGTATEAFF
>TRBJ1-4|TRBD1|TRBV6-5
CATNRGLDEKLFF
>TRBJ2-5|NA|TRBV9
CASSPIGGRAPTETQYF
>TRBJ1-1|TRBD1|TRBV28
CASSPWTGSGTEAFF
>TRBJ1-2|NA|TRBV6-5
CASSYSKLRVHYGYTF
>TRBJ1-1|NA|TRBV7-2
CASSLKVGLRTEAFF
>TRBJ2-2|TRBD1|TRBV5-6
CASSHRGETGELFF
>TRBJ1-2|NA|TRBV18
CASSPYDRGAGNYGYTF
>TRBJ2-3|NA|TRBV9
CASSRGDTQYF
>TRBJ1-5|NA|TRBV14
CASSQTGSNQPQHF